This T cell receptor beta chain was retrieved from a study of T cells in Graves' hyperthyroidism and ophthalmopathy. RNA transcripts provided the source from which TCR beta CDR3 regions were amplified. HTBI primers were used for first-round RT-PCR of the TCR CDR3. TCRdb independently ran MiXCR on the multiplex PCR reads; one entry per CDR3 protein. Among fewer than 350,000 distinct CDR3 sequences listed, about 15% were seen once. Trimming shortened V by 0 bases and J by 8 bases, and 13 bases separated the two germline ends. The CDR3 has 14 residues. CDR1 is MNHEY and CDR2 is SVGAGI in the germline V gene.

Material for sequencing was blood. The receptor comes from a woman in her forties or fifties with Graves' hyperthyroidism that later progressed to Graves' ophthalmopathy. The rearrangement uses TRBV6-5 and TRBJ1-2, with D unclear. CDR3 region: CASSYSSRPSGYTF. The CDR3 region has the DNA TGTGCCAGCAGTTACTCGTCCCGCCCCAGCGGCTACACCTTC.